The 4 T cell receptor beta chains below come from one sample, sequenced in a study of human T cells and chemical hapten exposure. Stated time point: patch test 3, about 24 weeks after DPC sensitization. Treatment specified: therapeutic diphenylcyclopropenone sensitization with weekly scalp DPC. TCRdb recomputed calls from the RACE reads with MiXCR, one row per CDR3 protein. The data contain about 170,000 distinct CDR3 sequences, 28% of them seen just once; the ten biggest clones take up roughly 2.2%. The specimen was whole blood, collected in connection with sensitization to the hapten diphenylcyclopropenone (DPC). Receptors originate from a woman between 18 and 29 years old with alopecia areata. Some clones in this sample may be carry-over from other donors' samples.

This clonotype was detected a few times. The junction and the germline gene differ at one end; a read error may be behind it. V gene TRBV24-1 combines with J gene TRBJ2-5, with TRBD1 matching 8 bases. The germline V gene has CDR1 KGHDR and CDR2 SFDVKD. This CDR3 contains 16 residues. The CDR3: CATSDTTGGVQGTQYF. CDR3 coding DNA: TGTGCCACCAGTGACACTACAGGGGGAGTTCAAGGGACCCAGTACTTC.

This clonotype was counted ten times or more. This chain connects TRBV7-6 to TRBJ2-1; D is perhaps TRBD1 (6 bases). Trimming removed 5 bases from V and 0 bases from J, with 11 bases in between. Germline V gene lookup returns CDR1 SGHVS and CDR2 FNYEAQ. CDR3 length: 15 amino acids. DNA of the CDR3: TGTGCCAGCAGCAAGGACAGTCTCTCCTACAATGAGCAGTTCTTC. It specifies CASSKDSLSYNEQFF.

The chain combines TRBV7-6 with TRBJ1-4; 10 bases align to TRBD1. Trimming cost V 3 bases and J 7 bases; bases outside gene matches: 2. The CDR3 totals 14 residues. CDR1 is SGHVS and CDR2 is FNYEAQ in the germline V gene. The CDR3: CASSLGTGVEKLFF. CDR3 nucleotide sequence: TGTGCCAGCAGCTTGGGGACAGGGGTTGAAAAACTGTTTTTT.

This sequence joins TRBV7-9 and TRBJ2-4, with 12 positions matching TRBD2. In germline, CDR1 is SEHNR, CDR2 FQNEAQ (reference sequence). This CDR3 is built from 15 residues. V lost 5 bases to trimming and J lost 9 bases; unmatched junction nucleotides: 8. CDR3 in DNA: TGTGCCAGCAGCCCAACGACTAGCGGGAGCATCATTCAGTACTTC. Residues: CASSPTTSGSIIQYF.